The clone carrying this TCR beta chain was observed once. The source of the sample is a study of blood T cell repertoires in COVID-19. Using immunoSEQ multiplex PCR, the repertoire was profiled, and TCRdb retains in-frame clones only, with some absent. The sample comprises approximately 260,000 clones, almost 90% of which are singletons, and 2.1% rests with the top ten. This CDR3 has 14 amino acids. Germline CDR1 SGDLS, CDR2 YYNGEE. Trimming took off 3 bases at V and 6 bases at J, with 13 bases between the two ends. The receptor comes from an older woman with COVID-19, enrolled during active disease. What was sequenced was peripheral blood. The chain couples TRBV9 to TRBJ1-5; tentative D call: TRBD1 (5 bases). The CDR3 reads CASSAQGGSQPQHF. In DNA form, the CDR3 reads TGTGCCAGCAGCGCCCAGGGAGGAAGTCAGCCCCAGCATTTT.